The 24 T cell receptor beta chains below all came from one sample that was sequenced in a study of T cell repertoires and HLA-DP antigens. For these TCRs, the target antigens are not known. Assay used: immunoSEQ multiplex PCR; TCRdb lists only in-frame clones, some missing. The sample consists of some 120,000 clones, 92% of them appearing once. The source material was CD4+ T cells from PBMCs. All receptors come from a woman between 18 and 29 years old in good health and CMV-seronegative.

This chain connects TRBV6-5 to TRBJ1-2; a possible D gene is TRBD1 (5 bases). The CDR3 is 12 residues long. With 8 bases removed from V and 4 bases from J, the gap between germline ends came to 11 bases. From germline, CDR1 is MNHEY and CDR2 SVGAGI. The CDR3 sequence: CASQGGRYGYTF. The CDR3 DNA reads TGTGCCAGCCAGGGAGGGCGCTATGGCTACACCTTC.

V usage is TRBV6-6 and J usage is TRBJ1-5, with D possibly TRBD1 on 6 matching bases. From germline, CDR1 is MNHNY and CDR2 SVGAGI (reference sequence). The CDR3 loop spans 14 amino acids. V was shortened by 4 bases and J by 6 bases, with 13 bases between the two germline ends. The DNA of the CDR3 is TGTGCCAGCAGTTCAACAGGGAGAGGTCAGCCCCAGCATTTT. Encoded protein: CASSSTGRGQPQHF.

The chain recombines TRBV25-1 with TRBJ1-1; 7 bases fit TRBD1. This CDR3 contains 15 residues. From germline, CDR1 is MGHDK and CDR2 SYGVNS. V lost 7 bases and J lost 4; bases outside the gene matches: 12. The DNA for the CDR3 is TGTGCCAGCAAGAGGGGAACAGGGGTCTTCACTGAAGCTTTCTTT. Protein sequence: CASKRGTGVFTEAFF.

The CDR3 nucleotides read TGCGCCAGCAGTTCACCAGGACAGGAGAGGAGCACTGAAGCTTTCTTT. As protein: CASSSPGQERSTEAFF. V usage is TRBV5-1 and J usage is TRBJ1-1; TRBD1 agrees at 7 bases. Germline V gives CDR1 SGHRS, CDR2 YFSETQ. The CDR3 is 16 amino acids. With 5 bases clipped from V and 4 bases from J, the junction kept 14 bases outside the gene matches.

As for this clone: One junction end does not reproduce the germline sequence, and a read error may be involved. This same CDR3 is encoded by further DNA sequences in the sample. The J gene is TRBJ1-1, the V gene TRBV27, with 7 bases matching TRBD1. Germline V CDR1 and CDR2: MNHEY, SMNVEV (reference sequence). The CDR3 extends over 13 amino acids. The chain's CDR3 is CASSKQGNTEAFF. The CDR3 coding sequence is TGTGCCAGCAGTAAACAGGGGAACACTGAAGCTTTCTTC.

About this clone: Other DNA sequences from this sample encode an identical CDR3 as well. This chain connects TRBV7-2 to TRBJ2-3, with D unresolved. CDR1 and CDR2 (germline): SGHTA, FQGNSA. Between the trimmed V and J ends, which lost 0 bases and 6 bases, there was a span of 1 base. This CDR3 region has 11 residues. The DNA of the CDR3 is TGTGCCAGCAGCTTAGCGGATACGCAGTATTTT. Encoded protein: CASSLADTQYF.

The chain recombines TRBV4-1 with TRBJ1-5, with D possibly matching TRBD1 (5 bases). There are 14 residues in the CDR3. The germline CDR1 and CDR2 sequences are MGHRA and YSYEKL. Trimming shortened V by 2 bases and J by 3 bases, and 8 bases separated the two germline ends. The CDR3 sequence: CASSQSGLNQPQHF. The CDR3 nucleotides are TGCGCCAGCAGCCAATCAGGGCTCAATCAGCCCCAGCATTTT.

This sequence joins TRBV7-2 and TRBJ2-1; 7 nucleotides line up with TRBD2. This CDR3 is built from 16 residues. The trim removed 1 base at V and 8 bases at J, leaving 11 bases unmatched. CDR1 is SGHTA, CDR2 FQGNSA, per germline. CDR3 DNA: TGTGCCAGCAGCTTAGATGGTTTGAGAGGGAGGGATGAGCAGTTCTTC. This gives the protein CASSLDGLRGRDEQFF.

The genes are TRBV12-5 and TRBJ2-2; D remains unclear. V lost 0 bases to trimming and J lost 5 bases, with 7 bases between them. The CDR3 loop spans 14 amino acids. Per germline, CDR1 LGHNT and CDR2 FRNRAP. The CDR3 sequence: CASGLVGGTGELFF. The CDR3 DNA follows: TGTGCTAGTGGTTTGGTAGGTGGGACCGGGGAGCTGTTTTTT. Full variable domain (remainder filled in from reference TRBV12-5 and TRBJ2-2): DARVTQTPRHKVTEMGQEVTMRCQPILGHNTVFWYRQTMMQGLELLAYFRNRAPLDDSGMPKDRFSAEMPDATLATLKIQPSEPRDSAVYFCASGLVGGTGELFFGEGSRLTVL.

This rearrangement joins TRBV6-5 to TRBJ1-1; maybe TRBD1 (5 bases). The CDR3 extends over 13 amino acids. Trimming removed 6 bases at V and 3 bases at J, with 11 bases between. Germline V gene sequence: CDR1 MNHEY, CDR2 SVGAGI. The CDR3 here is CASRTGGYTEAFF. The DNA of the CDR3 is TGTGCCAGCAGGACCGGGGGTTACACTGAAGCTTTCTTT.

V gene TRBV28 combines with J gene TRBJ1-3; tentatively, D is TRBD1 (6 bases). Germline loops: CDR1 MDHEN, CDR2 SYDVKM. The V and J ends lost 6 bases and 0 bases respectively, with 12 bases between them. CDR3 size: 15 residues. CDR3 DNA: TGTGCCAGCAGCTCGGGCAGGGGCTCTGGAAACACCATATATTTT. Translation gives CASSSGRGSGNTIYF.

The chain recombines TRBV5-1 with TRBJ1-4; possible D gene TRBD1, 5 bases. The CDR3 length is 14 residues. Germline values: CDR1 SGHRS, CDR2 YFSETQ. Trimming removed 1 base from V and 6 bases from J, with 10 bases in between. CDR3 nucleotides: TGCGCCAGCAGCTTGAGGAGGGGCGATGAAAAACTGTTTTTT. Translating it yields CASSLRRGDEKLFF.

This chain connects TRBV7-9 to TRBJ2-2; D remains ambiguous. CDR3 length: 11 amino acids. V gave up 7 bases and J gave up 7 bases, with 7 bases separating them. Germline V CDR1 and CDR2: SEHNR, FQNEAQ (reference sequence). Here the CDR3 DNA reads TGTGCCAGCACCTCGGGCGGGGAGCTGTTTTTT. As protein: CASTSGGELFF.

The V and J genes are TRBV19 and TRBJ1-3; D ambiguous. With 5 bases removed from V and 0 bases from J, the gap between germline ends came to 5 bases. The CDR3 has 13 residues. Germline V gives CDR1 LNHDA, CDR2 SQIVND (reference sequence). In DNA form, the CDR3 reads TGTGCCAGTAGTGTGAACTCTGGAAACACCATATATTTT. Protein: CASSVNSGNTIYF.

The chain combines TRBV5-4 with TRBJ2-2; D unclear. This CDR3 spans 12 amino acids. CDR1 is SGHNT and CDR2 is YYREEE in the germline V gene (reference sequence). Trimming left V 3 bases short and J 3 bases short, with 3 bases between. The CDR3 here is CASSSYTGELFF. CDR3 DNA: TGTGCCAGCAGCTCCTACACCGGGGAGCTGTTTTTT.

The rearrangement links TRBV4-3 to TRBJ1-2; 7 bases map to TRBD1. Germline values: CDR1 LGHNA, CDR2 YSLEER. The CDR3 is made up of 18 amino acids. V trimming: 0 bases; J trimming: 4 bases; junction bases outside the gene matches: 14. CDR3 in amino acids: CASSQDGIQGPIGYGYTF. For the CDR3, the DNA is TGCGCCAGCAGCCAAGATGGGATACAGGGGCCTATTGGCTATGGCTACACCTTC.

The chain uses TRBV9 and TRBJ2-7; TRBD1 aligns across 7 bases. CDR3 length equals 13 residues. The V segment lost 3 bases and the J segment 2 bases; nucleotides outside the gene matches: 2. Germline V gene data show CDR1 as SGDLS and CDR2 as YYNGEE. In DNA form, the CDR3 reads TGTGCCAGCAGCGCCGACAGGGCCTACGAGCAGTACTTC. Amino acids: CASSADRAYEQYF. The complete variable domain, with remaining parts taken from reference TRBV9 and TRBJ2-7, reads DSGVTQTPKHLITATGQRVTLRCSPRSGDLSVYWYQQSLDQGLQFLIQYYNGEERAKGNILERFSAQQFPDLHSELNLSSLELGDSALYFCASSADRAYEQYFGPGTRLTVT.

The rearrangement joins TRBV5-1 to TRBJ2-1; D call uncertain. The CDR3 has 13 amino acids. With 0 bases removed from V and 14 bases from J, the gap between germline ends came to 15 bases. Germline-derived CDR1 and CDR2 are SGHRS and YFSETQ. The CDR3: CASSLEPVGFKFF. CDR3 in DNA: TGCGCCAGCAGCTTGGAACCGGTGGGGTTCAAGTTCTTC.

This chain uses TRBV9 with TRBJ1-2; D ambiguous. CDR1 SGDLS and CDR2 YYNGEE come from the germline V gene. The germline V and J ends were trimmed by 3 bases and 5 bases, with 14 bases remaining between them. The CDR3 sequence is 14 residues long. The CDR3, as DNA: TGTGCCAGCAGCGGCCGGGTTGCTCCTTATGGCTACACCTTC. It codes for CASSGRVAPYGYTF.

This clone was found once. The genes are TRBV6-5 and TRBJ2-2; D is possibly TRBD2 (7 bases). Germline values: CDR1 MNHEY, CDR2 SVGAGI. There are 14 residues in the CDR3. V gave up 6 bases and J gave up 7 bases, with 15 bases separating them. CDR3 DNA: TGTGCCAGCAGGGGGGCAGGGAGGGGCGGGGAGCTGTTTTTT. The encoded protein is CASRGAGRGGELFF.

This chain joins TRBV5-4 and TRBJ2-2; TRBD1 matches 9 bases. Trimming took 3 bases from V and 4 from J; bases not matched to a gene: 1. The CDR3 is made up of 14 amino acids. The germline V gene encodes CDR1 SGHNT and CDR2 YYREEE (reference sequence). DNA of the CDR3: TGTGCCAGCAGCTGGGACAGGGTCACCGGGGAGCTGTTTTTT. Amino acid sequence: CASSWDRVTGELFF.

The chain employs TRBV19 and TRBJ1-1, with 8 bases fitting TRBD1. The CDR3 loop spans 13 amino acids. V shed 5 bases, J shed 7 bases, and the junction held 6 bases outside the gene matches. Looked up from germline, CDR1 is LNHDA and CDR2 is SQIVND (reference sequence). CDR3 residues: CASSLQGDNEAFF. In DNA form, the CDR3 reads TGTGCCAGTAGTTTACAGGGGGATAATGAAGCTTTCTTT.

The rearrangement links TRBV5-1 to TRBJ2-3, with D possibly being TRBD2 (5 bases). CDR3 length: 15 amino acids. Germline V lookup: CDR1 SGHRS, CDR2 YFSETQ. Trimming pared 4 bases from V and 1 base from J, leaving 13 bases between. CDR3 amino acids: CASSRRVGGTDTQYF. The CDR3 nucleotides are TGCGCCAGCAGCCGGCGGGTGGGCGGCACAGATACGCAGTATTTT.

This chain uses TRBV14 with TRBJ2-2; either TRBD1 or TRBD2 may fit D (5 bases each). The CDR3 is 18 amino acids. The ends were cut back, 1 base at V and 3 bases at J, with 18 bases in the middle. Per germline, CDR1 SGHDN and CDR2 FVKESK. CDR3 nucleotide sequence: TGTGCCAGCAGCCAAGCCCCCCGGGACGTGTTTTACACCGGGGAGCTGTTTTTT. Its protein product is CASSQAPRDVFYTGELFF.